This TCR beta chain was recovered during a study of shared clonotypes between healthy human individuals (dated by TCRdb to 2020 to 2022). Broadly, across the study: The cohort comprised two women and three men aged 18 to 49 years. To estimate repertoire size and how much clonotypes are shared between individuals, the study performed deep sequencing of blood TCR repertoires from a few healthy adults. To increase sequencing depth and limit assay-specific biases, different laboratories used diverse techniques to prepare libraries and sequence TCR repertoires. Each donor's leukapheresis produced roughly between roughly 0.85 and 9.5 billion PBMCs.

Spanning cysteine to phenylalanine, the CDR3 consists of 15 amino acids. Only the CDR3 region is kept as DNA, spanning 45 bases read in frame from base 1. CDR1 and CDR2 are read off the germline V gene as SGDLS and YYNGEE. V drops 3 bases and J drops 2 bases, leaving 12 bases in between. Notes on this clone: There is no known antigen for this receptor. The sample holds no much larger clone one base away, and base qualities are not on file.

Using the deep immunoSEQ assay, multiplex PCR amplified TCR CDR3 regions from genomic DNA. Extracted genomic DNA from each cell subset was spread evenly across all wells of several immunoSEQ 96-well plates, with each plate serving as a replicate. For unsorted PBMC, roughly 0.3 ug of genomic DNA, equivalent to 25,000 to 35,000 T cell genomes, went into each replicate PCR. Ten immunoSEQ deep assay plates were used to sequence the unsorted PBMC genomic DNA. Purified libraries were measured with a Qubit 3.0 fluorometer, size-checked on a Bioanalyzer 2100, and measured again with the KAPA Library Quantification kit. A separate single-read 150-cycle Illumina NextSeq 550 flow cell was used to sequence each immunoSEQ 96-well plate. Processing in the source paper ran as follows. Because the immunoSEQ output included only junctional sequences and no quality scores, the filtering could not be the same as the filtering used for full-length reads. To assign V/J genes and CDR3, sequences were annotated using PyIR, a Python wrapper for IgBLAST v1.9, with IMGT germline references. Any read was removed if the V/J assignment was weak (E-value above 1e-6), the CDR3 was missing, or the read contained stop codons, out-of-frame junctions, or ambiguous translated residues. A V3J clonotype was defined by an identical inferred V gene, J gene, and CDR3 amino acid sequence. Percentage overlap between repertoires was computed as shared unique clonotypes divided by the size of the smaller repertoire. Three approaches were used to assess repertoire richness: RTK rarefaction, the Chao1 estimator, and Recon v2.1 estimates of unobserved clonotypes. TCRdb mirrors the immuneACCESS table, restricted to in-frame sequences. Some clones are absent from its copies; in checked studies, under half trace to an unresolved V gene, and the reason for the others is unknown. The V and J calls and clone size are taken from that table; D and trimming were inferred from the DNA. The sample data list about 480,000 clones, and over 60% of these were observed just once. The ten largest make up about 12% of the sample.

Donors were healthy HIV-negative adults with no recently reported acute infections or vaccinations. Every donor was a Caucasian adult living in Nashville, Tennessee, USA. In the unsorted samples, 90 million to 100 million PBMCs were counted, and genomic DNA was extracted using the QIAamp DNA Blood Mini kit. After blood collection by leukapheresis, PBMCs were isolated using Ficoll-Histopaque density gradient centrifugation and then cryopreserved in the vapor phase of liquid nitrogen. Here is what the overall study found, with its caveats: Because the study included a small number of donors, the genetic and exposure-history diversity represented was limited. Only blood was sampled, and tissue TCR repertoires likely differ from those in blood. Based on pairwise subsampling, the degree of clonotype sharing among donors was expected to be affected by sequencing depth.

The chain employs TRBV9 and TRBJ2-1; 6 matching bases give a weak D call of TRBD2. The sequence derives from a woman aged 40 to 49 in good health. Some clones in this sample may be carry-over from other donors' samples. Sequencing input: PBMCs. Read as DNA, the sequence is TGTGCCAGCAGCGCGCAAGGGAGGCCCTACAATGAGCAGTTCTTC. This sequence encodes CASSAQGRPYNEQFF.